The TCR beta chain under discussion was sequenced for a study of T-cell memory formation after mild COVID-19. V was trimmed by 4 bases and J by 2 bases, leaving 18 bases between them. The V gene's germline CDR1 is SQVTM and CDR2 ANQGSEA. This CDR3 is built from 17 residues. This clonotype has more than one count but fewer than ten. TCRdb reanalysed the 5' RACE reads using MiXCR and keeps one entry per CDR3 protein. The sample gives some 600,000 distinct CDR3 sequences, approximately 15% of which show up once; about 7.4% is in the top ten. The source of this sequence is an adult woman who had mild COVID-19 (a few samples of this study predate the infection). Cell type and time point are not known. Specimen: PBMCs or a T cell subset sorted from them (not recorded which). The rearrangement uses TRBV29-1 and TRBJ2-6; perhaps TRBD2 as D (6 bases). The CDR3 loop is CSVAGTGLLPGANVLTF. Here the CDR3 DNA reads TGCAGCGTTGCCGGGACGGGACTCCTTCCTGGGGCCAACGTCCTGACTTTC.